This TCR beta chain was recorded in a study of vaccination and CD4 T cells after COVID-19. The overall study: The study enrolled six male and four female convalescents, two of whom were Hispanic.

General study points: A nonsignificant median increase from about 22 to 38 SARS-CoV-2-reactive clonotypes was observed.

An Oncomine TCR Beta short-read assay was used to sequence the DNA from cultured CD4+ T cells. TCRdb re-derived calls from the PCR reads in MiXCR, one entry per CDR3 protein. The sample lists around 10,000 distinct CDR3 sequences, roughly two fifths occurring once. Specified treatment: roughly 10-day PBMC culture with coronavirus spike peptide pools or control peptides (ViraFEST assay). It was on days 3 and 7 that half the medium was replaced with fresh IL-2 medium. Concerning this clonotype: Its antigen is unidentified.

The origin of this receptor is a human donor who had recovered from COVID-19. Sequenced sample: CD4+ T cells from blood, cultured in vitro.

CDR3 nucleotide sequence: TGTGCCAGCAGCCTCCGGTTTGGAGGCCGTGGAAATGAGCAGTTCTTC. This codes for CASSLRFGGRGNEQFF. V and J are TRBV6-2 or TRBV6-3 and TRBJ2-1; a possible D gene is TRBD2 (5 bases). CDR1 is MNHEY, CDR2 SVGEGT, per germline. V lost 6 bases and J 7 bases, leaving 22 bases between the germline ends. CDR3 length equals 16 residues.